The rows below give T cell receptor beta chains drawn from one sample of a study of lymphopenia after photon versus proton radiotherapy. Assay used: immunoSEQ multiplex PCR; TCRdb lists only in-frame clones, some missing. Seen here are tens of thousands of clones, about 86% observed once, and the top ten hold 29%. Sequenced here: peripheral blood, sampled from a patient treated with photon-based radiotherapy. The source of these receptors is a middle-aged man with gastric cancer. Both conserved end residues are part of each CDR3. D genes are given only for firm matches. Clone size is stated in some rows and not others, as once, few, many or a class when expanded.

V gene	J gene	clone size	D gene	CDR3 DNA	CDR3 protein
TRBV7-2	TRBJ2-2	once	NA	TGTGCCAGCAGCTTAGCGACGGCGAACACCGGGGAGCTGTTTTTT	CASSLATANTGELFF
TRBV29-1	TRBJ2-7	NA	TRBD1	TGCAGCGTGCGGACAGGGGGGGCCTACGAGCAGTACTTC	CSVRTGGAYEQYF
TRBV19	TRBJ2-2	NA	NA	TGTGCCAGTAGTATAGTGTGGCTCACCGGGGAGCTGTTTTTT	CASSIVWLTGELFF
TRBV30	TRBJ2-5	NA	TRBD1	TGTGCCTGGAGTGATGGACAGGGGGAGACCCAGTACTTC	CAWSDGQGETQYF
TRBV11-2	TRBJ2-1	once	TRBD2	TGTGCCAGCAGCTTAGGGGTTAGCGGGAGACACAATGAGCAGTTCTTC	CASSLGVSGRHNEQFF
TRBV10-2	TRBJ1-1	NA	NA	TGCGCCAGCAGTGACAAGGGAACTGAAGCTTTCTTT	CASSDKGTEAFF
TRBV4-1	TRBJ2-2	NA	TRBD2	TGCGCCAGCAGCCATATAGCGGGAGCTCCCGGGGAGCTGTTTTTT	CASSHIAGAPGELFF
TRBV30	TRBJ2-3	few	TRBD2	TGTGCCTGGGGGGATAAGCGGGAGACAGATACGCAGTATTTT	CAWGDKRETDTQYF
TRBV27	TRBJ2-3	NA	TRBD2	TGTGCCAGCAGTTCCAATATAGAAGGAGGTAGCGGGAGGGCCGGGCTCGGGACAGATACGCAGTATTTT	CASSSNIEGGSGRAGLGTDTQYF
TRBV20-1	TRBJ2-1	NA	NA	TGCAGTGCTAGGGACACCAATGAGCAGTTCTTC	CSARDTNEQFF
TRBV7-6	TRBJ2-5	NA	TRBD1	TGTGCCAGCAGCTTCCGGGACAGGGAGACCCAGTACTTC	CASSFRDRETQYF
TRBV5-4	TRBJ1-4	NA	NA	TGTGCCAGCAGTTCCCGACAGAACCTCGCAACTAATGAAAAACTGTTTTTT	CASSSRQNLATNEKLFF
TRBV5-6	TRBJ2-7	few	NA	TGTGCCAGCAGCTTGGTCTTGGCAACCGAGCAGTACTTC	CASSLVLATEQYF